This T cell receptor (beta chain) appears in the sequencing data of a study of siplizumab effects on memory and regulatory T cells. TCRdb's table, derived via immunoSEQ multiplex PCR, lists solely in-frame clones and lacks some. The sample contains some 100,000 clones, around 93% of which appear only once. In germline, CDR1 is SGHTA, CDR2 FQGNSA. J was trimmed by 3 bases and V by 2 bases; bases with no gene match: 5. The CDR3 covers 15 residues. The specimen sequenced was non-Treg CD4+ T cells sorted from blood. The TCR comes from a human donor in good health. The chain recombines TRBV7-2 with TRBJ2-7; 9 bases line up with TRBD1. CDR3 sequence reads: CASSLTGQGFYEQYF. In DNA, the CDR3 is TGTGCCAGCAGCTTAACTGGACAGGGGTTCTACGAGCAGTACTTC.